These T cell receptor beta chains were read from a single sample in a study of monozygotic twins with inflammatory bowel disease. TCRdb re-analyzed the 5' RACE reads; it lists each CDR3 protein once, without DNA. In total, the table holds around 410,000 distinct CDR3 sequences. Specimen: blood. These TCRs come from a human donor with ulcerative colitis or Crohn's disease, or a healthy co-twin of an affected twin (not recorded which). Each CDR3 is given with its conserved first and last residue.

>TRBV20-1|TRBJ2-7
CSARATSGGQLTYEQYF
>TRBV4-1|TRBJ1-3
CASSQDPGSLSGNTIYF
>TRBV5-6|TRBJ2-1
CASSFLAGRGEQFF
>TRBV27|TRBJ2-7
CASRPTEIFYEQYF
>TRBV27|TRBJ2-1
CASSLISGSFGEQFF
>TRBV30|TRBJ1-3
CARRTDGNTIYF
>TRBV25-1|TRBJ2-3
CASSEVAFADTQYF
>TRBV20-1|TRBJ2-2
CSAGILTTGTGELFF
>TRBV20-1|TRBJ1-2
CSATGGYYGYTF
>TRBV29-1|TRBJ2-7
CSGTGTGGPEQYF
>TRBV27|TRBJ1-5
CASSFQGAGNQPQHF
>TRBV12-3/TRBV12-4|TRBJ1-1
CASSPGRGAFF